This paragraph reports one TCR beta chain. CDR1 is PRHDT and CDR2 is FYEKMQ in the germline V gene (reference sequence). V dropped 3 bases and J dropped 2 bases, with 12 bases sitting between them. The CDR3 contains 15 residues. Measured with immunoSEQ multiplex PCR; TCRdb has only the in-frame clones, and not every one. The sample includes about 150,000 clones, roughly 80% of them seen just once. This sample was taken from a study of blood T cell repertoires in COVID-19. Study as a whole: Sample material is recorded as cDNA or gDNA derived from T cells, B-cell-depleted T cells, or PBMCs.

This receptor was identified in a man aged 45-60 years with active or convalescent COVID-19. The specimen sequenced was peripheral blood. The V gene is TRBV13, the J gene TRBJ2-3; tentative D call: TRBD1 (6 bases). CDR3 protein: CASSFWTADTDTQYF. CDR3 in DNA: TGTGCCAGCAGCTTTTGGACAGCCGACACAGATACGCAGTATTTT. The whole variable domain, remainder taken from reference TRBV13 and TRBJ2-3, is AAGVIQSPRHLIKEKRETATLKCYPIPRHDTVYWYQQGPGQDPQFLISFYEKMQSDKGSIPDRFSAQQFSDYHSELNMSSLELGDSALYFCASSFWTADTDTQYFGPGTRLTVL.